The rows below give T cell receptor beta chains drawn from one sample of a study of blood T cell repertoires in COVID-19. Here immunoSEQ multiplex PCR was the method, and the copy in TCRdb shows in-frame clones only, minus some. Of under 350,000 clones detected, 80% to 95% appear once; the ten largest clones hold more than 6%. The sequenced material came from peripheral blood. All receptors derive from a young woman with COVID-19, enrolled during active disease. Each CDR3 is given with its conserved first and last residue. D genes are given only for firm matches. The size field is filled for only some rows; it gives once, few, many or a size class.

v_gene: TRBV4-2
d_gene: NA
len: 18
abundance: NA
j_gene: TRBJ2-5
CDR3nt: TGTGCCAGCAGCCCTACTGGACAGGGAGGGTTAGGTCAAGAGACCCAGTACTTC
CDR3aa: CASSPTGQGGLGQETQYF

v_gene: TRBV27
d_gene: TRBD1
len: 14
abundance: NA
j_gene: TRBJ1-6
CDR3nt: TGTGCCAGCAGCTCCGGACAGGGCGTTCCACCCCTCCACTTT
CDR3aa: CASSSGQGVPPLHF

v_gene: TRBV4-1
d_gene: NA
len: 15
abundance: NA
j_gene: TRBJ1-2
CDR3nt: TGCGCCAGCAGCCATGCAGGGGATGGGAACTATGGCTACACCTTC
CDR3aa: CASSHAGDGNYGYTF

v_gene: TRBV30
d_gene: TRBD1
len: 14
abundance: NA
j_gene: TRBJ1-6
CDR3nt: TGTGCCTGGCACTCCGGGACAGTGAATTCACCCCTCCACTTT
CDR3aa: CAWHSGTVNSPLHF

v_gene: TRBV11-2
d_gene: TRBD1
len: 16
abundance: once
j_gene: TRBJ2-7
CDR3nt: TGTGCCAGCAGCCAACAGGGGCGACGTATGGTTTACGAGCAGTACTTC
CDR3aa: CASSQQGRRMVYEQYF

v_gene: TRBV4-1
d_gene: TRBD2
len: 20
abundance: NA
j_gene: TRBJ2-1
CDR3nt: TGCGCCAGCAGCCAAGAATGGCTAGCGGGAGGGTCCCCTTCTTACAATGAGCAGTTCTTC
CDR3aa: CASSQEWLAGGSPSYNEQFF

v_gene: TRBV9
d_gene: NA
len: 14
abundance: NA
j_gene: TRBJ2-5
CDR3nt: TGTGCCAGCAGCTCCTCCGTAAGGGGGGAGACCCAGTACTTC
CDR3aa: CASSSSVRGETQYF

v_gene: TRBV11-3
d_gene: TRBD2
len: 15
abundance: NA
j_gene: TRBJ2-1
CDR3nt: TGTGCCAGCAGCTTGACTAGCGGGAGGGCAAATGAGCAGTTCTTC
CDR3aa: CASSLTSGRANEQFF

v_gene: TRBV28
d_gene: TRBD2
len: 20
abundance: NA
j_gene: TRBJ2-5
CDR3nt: TGTGCCAGCAGTCCCCCTTCGTGGAGGGGGACTAGCCCCAAGAAAGAGACCCAGTACTTC
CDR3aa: CASSPPSWRGTSPKKETQYF

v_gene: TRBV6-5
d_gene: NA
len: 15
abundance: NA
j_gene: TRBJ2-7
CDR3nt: TGTGCCACCCACGGCTGGCGGAAGAGCTCCTACGAGCAGTACTTC
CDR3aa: CATHGWRKSSYEQYF

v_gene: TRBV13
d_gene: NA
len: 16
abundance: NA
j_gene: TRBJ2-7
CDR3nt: TGTGCCAGCAGCTTAGCAGGGTCCGGCGCCGGCTACGAGCAGTACTTC
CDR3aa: CASSLAGSGAGYEQYF

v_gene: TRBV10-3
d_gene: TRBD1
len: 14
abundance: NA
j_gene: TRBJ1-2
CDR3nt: TGTGCCATACTACGACAGGGCACTAACTATGGCTACACCTTC
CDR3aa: CAILRQGTNYGYTF

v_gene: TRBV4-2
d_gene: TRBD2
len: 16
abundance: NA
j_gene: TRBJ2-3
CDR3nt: TGTGCCAGCCAATCCCATCCAGCGGGAGGGACAGATACGCAGTATTTT
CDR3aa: CASQSHPAGGTDTQYF

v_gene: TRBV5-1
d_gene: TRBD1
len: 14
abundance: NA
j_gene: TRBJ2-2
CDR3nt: TGCGCCAGCAGCTCTCAGGGGGCTAGCGGGGAGCTGTTTTTT
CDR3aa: CASSSQGASGELFF

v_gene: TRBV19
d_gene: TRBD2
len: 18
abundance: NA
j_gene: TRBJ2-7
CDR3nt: TGTGCCAGTAGTATGACCCGTGATAGCGGGAGGATAACCTACGAGCAGTACTTC
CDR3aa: CASSMTRDSGRITYEQYF

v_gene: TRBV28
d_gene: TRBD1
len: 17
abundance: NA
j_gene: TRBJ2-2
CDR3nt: TGTGCCAGCAGTTCCTACGGGACAGGGGGCGTCACCGGGGAGCTGTTTTTT
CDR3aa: CASSSYGTGGVTGELFF

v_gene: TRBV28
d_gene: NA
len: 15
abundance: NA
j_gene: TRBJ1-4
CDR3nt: TGTGCCAGCAGTTATTCTGGACGGGGAAATGAAAAACTGTTTTTT
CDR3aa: CASSYSGRGNEKLFF

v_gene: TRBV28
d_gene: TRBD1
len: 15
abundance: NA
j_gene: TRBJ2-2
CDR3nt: TGTGCCAGCACCTCGACAGGGCCGCGGACCGGGGAGCTGTTTTTT
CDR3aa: CASTSTGPRTGELFF

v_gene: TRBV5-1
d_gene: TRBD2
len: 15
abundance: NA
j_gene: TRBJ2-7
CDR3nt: TGCGCCAGCAGCTCGGGACTAGGGGGGGCCTACGAGCAGTACTTC
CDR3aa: CASSSGLGGAYEQYF

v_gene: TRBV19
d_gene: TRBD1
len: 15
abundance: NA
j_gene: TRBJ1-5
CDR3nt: TGTGCCAGTAGTATCTTGGACAGGGGTGATCAGCCCCAGCATTTT
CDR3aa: CASSILDRGDQPQHF

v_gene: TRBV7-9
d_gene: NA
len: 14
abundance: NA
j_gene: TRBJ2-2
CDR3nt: TGTGCCAGCAGCTCACTAGCAATCACCGGGGAGCTGTTTTTT
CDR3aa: CASSSLAITGELFF

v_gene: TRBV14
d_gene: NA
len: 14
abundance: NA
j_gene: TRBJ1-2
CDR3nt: TGTGCCAGCAGCCCTACGGGAGGAGACTATGGCTACACCTTC
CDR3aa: CASSPTGGDYGYTF

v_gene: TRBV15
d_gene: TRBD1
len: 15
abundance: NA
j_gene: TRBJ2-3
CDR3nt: TGTGCCACCAGCGTCGGGACAGGGGGCACAGATACGCAGTATTTT
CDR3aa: CATSVGTGGTDTQYF

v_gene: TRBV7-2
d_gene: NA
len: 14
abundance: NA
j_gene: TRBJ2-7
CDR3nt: TGTGCCAGCAGCTTACAGTCGGGGGACTACGAGCAGTACTTC
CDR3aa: CASSLQSGDYEQYF

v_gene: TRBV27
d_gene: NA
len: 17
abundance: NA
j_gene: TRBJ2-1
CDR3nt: TGTGCCAGCACGGATAGTGAGTTGGGGGGTAACCTCAATGAGCAGTTCTTC
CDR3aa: CASTDSELGGNLNEQFF

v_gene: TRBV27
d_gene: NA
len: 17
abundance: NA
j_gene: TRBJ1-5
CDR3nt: TGTGCCAGCAGTCCCGTTAGCCCCAGTTATAGCAATCAGCCCCAGCATTTT
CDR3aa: CASSPVSPSYSNQPQHF

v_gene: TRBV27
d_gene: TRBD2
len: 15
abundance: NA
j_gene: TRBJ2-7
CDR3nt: TGTGCCAGCAGGGCCCGACTAGCGGGGGCCTACGAGCAGTACTTC
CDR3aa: CASRARLAGAYEQYF

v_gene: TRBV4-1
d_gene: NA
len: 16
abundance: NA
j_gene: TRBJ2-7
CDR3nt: TGCGCCAGCAGCCAATTCCCATATGACCTGGCGGGGGAGCAGTACTTC
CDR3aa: CASSQFPYDLAGEQYF

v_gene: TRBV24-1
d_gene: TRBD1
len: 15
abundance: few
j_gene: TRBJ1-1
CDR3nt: TGTGCCACCAGTGAGGCCGGGACAGAAAACACTGAAGCTTTCTTT
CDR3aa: CATSEAGTENTEAFF

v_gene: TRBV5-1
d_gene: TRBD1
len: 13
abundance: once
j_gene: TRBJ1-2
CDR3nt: TGCGCCAGCAGCATCGGACAGGGCGAAGGCTACACCTTC
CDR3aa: CASSIGQGEGYTF

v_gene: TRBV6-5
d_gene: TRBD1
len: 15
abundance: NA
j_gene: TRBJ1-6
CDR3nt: TGTGCCAGCAGCCTTTTGACAGGGGCGGATTCACCCCTCCACTTT
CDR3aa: CASSLLTGADSPLHF

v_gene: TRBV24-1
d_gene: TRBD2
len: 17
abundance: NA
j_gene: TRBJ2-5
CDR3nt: TGTGCCACCAGTGATCCGCCGGGAGGGACTAATCAAGAGACCCAGTACTTC
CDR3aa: CATSDPPGGTNQETQYF

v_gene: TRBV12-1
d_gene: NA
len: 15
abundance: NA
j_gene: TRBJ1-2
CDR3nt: TGTGCCAGCAGCTCGGGACAGGGCTCTGATGGTGGCTACACCTTC
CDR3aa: CASSSGQGSDGGYTF

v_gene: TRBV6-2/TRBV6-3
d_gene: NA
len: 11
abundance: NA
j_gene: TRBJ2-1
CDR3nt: TGTGCCAGCAGTTACCCCGGGGAGCAGTTCTTC
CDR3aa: CASSYPGEQFF

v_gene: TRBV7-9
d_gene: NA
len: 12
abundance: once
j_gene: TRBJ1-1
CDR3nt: TGTGCCAGCAGCTTAGGCCGGACTGAAGCTTTCTTT
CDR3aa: CASSLGRTEAFF

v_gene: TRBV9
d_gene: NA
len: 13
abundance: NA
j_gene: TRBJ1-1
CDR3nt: TGTGCCAGCAGCGTAAAGGGGGGGACTGAAGCTTTCTTT
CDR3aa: CASSVKGGTEAFF

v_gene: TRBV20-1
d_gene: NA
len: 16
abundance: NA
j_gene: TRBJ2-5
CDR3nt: TGCAGTGCTAGTGCAAATGGGCGGACTGGCCAAGAGACCCAGTACTTC
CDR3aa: CSASANGRTGQETQYF

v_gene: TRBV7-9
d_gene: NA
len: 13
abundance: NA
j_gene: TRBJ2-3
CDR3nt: TGTGCCAGCAGCTTACAGGGTTCAGATACGCAGTATTTT
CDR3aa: CASSLQGSDTQYF

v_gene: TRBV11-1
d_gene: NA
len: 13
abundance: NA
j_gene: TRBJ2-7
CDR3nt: TGTGCCAGCAGCTTAGTGGAGGGATACGAGCAGTACTTC
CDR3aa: CASSLVEGYEQYF

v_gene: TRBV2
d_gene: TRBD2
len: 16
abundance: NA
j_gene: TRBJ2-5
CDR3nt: TGTGCCAGCAGTGAACCGATAGCGGGAGAGGAAGAGACCCAGTACTTC
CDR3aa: CASSEPIAGEEETQYF